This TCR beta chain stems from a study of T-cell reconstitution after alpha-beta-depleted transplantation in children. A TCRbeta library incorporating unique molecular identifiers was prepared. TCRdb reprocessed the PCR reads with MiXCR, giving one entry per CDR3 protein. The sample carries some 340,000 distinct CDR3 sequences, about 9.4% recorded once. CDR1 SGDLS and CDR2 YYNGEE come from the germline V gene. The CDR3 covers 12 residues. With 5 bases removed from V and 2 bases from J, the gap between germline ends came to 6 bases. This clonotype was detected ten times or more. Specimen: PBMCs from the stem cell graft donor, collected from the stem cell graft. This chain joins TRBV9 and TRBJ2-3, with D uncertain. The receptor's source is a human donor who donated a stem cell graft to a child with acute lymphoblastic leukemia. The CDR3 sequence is CASSYITDTQYF. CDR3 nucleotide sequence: TGTGCCAGCAGTTATATCACAGATACGCAGTATTTT.